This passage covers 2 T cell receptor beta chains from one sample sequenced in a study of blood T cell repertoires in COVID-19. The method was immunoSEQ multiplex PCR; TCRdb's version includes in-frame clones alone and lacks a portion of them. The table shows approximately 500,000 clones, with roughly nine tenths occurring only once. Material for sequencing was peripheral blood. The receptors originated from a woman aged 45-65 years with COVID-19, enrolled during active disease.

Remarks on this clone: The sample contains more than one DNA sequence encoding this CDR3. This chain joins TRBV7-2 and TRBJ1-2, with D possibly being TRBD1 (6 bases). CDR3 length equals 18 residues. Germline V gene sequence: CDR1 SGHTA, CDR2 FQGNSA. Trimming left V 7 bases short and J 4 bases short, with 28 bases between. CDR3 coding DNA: TGTGCCAGCACCCCCTGGGGGGGGCTCGGGGGTGTTAGCTATGGCTACACCTTC. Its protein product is CASTPWGGLGGVSYGYTF.

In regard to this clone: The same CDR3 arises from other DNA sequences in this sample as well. The CDR3 sequence is CASSLGRGGYTF. The CDR3 nucleotides are TGTGCCAGCAGCCTAGGGAGGGGCGGCTACACCTTC. The V call is TRBV28, the J call TRBJ1-2, with a tentative D call TRBD1 (5 bases). The V end was cut by 6 bases, the J end by 8 bases, with 13 bases between. The CDR3 covers 12 residues. Per the germline V gene, CDR1 is MDHEN and CDR2 is SYDVKM.